This T cell receptor (beta chain) emerged from a study of regulatory T cells in long-lasting Graves disease. Study-wide results and caveats: The study found persistent patients shared more public clonotypes (over 2,500) than new patients (about 890).

This CDR3 spans 11 amino acids. V lost 2 bases to trimming and J lost 12 bases; unmatched junction nucleotides: 6. CDR1 is GTSNPN and CDR2 is SVGIG in the germline V gene (reference sequence). This clonotype was detected ten times or more. The antigen is not known. Assembly of TCR beta libraries relied on iRepertoire HTBI primers together with Arm-PCR of CDR3 regions. TCRdb itself ran the multiplex PCR reads through MiXCR, one entry per CDR3 protein. In the table there are approximately 400,000 distinct CDR3 sequences, 14% to 15% of which are singletons. Time point meaning: newly diagnosed GD, antithyroid drugs for less than 3 months. Generation of the TCR library employed RNA extracted from PBMCs. These same data were also listed under a study on T cells in Graves' hyperthyroidism and ophthalmopathy. That work adds: The HTBI set primed first-round TCR CDR3 RT-PCR. Blood samples included most of the expanded thyroid clonotypes exceeding 0.001. With a median lead of 6.5 months before onset, the model predicted ophthalmopathy.

This sequence originates from a woman aged 25 to 45 with Graves disease. The sample in question was peripheral blood mononuclear cells (PBMCs), obtained at new diagnosis, from a patient treated with antithyroid drugs. V gene TRBV30 combines with J gene TRBJ1-2; 7 nucleotides match TRBD1. The CDR3 sequence is CAWSIGQVHTF. The CDR3 nucleotides are TGTGCCTGGAGTATCGGACAGGTCCACACCTTC.